These T cell receptor beta chains were read from a single sample in a study of OX40 agonist ivuxolimab in advanced cancers. Assay used: immunoSEQ multiplex PCR; TCRdb lists only in-frame clones, some missing. The profile covers about 73,000 clones, with 85% to 90% appearing a single time and approximately 0.5% taken by the ten largest. The sample consisted of CD4+ or CD8+ T cells sorted from blood, taken in a trial of the OX40 agonist ivuxolimab. The receptors originated from an adult with an advanced solid tumor such as melanoma, head and neck, liver or kidney cancer. Both conserved end residues are part of each CDR3. D genes are given only for firm matches. Clone size is stated in some rows and not others, as once, few, many or a class when expanded.

.	TRBV6-5	TRBJ2-5	.	TGTGCCAGCAGTCCCAGGTTGAGTCAAGAGACCCAGTACTTC	CASSPRLSQETQYF
.	TRBV7-2	TRBJ2-7	.	TGTGCCAGCAGCTTATGGCGAACTCCCTACGAGCAGTACTTC	CASSLWRTPYEQYF
.	TRBV19	TRBJ1-1	.	TGTGCCAGTAGTATAGATTTTGGACAGATGAACACTGAAGCTTTCTTT	CASSIDFGQMNTEAFF
.	TRBV18	TRBJ2-2	TRBD2	TGTGCCAGCTCACCACTTCTAGCGGCGAACACCGGGGAGCTGTTTTTT	CASSPLLAANTGELFF
.	TRBV14	TRBJ2-4	.	TGTGCCAGCAGCCTCGGACAGCATCAGTACTTC	CASSLGQHQYF
few	TRBV15	TRBJ1-5	.	TGTGCCACCAGCAGAGATGGGGTAGGCAATCAGCCCCAGCATTTT	CATSRDGVGNQPQHF
.	TRBV10-2	TRBJ2-7	TRBD2	TGCGCCAGCACGTGGCGGGAGGGAGCCTCCTACGAGCAGTACTTC	CASTWREGASYEQYF
.	TRBV5-1	TRBJ2-2	.	TGCGCCAGCAGCCCGATAAACACCGGGGAGCTGTTTTTT	CASSPINTGELFF
.	TRBV2	TRBJ2-1	.	TGTGCCAGCAGTGAGCAAGGGCAGGGTGTCTCTGAGCAGTTCTTC	CASSEQGQGVSEQFF
.	TRBV13	TRBJ1-1	.	TGTGCCAGCAGTCGAAGACGTAGGTTGGAGAGGACTGAAGCTTTCTTT	CASSRRRRLERTEAFF
.	TRBV9	TRBJ1-3	TRBD1	TGTGCCAGCAGCGTAGGCAGACAGGGCCCTGGAAACACCATATATTTT	CASSVGRQGPGNTIYF
once	TRBV29-1	TRBJ1-4	TRBD1	TGCAGCGGGGGGCCAGGGGGAAATGAAAAACTGTTTTTT	CSGGPGGNEKLFF
.	TRBV4-2	TRBJ1-2	.	TGTGCCAGCAGCCAAGTAATGGACCTACAGGCCAAGATAGGCTACACCTTC	CASSQVMDLQAKIGYTF
.	TRBV4-2	TRBJ2-7	TRBD2	TGTGCCAGCAGCCAGGGGAGGGCCTACGAGCAGTACTTC	CASSQGRAYEQYF
.	TRBV7-2	TRBJ1-1	.	TGTGCCAGCAGCTTACGTAGACAGGAGGCTTTAGCTTTCTTT	CASSLRRQEALAFF
.	TRBV27	TRBJ2-4	TRBD1	TGTGCCAGCAGTCCGTGGGGACAGGGCACCAAAAACATTCAGTACTTC	CASSPWGQGTKNIQYF
.	TRBV28	TRBJ1-5	.	TGTGCCAGCAGCTCTGGTATGGGTCAGGGATATCAGCCCCAGCATTTT	CASSSGMGQGYQPQHF
.	TRBV28	TRBJ2-2	.	TGTGCCAGCAGTCGCTCCGACCTGGGGGACACCGGGGAGCTGTTTTTT	CASSRSDLGDTGELFF
.	TRBV2	TRBJ2-3	.	TGTGCCAGCAGTGCCGACAGGCCGAGCACAGATACGCAGTATTTT	CASSADRPSTDTQYF
.	TRBV27	TRBJ1-2	.	TGTGCCAGCAGTTTCCGTGGGGGGCGCGGATATGGCTACACCTTC	CASSFRGGRGYGYTF
.	TRBV7-8	TRBJ1-1	.	TGTGCCAGCAGCTTCACAAAGCAGAACACTGAAGCTTTCTTT	CASSFTKQNTEAFF
once	TRBV11-2	TRBJ2-7	TRBD1	TGTGCCAGCAGCCGTACAGGGGGCGCACAAACAATCCCCTACGAGCAGTACTTC	CASSRTGGAQTIPYEQYF
.	TRBV11-2	TRBJ2-7	.	TGTGCCAGCAGCCAATTTCTAGGGGTGCGGGAGCAGTACTTC	CASSQFLGVREQYF
.	TRBV11-1	TRBJ2-2	TRBD2	TGTGCCAGCAGCTTGTTTGCGGGGGACACCGGGGAGCTGTTTTTT	CASSLFAGDTGELFF
.	TRBV18	TRBJ2-5	.	TGTGCCAGCTCAGTCGGACAGCTCCAAGAGACCCAGTACTTC	CASSVGQLQETQYF
once	TRBV6-1	TRBJ1-5	TRBD1	TGTGCCAGCACCCGAGGACAGGGGTTGGTTCAGCCCCAGCATTTT	CASTRGQGLVQPQHF
once	TRBV5-4	TRBJ2-5	.	TGTGCCAGCAGCAAGGACAGCTTCCAAGAGACCCAGTACTTC	CASSKDSFQETQYF
.	TRBV5-1	TRBJ2-5	.	TGCGCCAGCAGCTTTGGACCATACCAAGAGACCCAGTACTTC	CASSFGPYQETQYF
.	TRBV5-1	TRBJ1-2	.	TGCGCCAGCAGCTTGTTGGTTCCTAACTATGGCTACACCTTC	CASSLLVPNYGYTF